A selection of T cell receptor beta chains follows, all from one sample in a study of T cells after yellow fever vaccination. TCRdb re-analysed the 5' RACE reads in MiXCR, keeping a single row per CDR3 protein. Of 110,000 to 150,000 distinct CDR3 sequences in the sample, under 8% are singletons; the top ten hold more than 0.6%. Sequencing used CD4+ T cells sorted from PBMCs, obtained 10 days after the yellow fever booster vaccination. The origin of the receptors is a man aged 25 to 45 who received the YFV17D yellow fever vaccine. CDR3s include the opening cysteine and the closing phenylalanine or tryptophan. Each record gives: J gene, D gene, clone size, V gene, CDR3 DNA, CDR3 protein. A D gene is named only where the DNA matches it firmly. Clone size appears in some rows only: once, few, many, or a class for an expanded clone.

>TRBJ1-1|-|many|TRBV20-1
TGCAGTGCTAGAGATCAGGGGAATTGGGACACTGAAGCTTTCTTT
CSARDQGNWDTEAFF
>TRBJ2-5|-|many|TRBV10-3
TGTGCCATCAGCTGGACTAAGGGTGCAGAGACCCAGTACTTC
CAISWTKGAETQYF
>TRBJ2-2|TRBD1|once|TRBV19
TGTGCCAGTAGTAGGAGGGACAGGGGGGGGCCCGGGGAGCTGTTTTTT
CASSRRDRGGPGELFF
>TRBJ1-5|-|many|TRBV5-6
TGTGCCAGCAGCTTTCTCCGCGGGCCCCAGCATTTT
CASSFLRGPQHF
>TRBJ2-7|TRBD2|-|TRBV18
TGTGCCAGCTCCCCGGGACTAGCGGGAACCGAGCAGTACTTC
CASSPGLAGTEQYF
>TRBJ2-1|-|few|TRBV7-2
TGTGCCAGCAGCTTTTCTTGGGGCAATGAGCAGTTCTTC
CASSFSWGNEQFF
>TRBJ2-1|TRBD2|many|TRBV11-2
TGTGCCAGCAGCTTGACTAGCGGGAGGCCGAGCTCCTACAATGAGCAGTTCTTC
CASSLTSGRPSSYNEQFF
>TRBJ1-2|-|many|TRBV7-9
TGTGCCAGCAGCCCAACTAGGGACTATGGCTACACCTTC
CASSPTRDYGYTF
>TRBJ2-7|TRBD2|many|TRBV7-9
TGTGCCAGCAGCCAACCGACCGGGACTAGGAACCACGAGCAGTACTTC
CASSQPTGTRNHEQYF
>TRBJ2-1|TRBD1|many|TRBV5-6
TGTGCCAGCAGCTCAGGACAGGGCTGGGGCAATGAGCAGTTCTTC
CASSSGQGWGNEQFF
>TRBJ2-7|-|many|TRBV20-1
TGCAGTGCTAGTTCCAGTGCCAGCTCCTACGAGCAGTACTTC
CSASSSASSYEQYF
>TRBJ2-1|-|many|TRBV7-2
TGTGCCAGCAGCTCGCGGAGGTCCGGTGAGCAGTTCTTC
CASSSRRSGEQFF
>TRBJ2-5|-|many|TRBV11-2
TGTGCCAGCAGCACGAGTGGGAGGACCTGGTACCAAGAGACCCAGTACTTC
CASSTSGRTWYQETQYF
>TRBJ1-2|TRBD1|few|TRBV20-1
TGCAGTGCTCGTCCGGGACAGGTTAACTATGGCTACACCTTC
CSARPGQVNYGYTF
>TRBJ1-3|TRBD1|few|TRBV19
TGTGCCAGTAGTATCATTAAGGCAGGGGGACGAAACAAGTACACCATATATTTT
CASSIIKAGGRNKYTIYF
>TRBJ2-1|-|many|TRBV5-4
TGTGCCAGCAGCTTGCTCGGGTCGCGGAATGAGCAGTTCTTC
CASSLLGSRNEQFF
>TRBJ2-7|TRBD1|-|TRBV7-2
TGTGCCAGCACCCCCAGGGGGCAGTCCTACTACGAGCAGTACTTC
CASTPRGQSYYEQYF
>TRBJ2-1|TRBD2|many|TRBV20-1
TGCAGTGCTAGAGATCCGGCTAGCGGGAGTGGCAATGAGCAGTTCTTC
CSARDPASGSGNEQFF
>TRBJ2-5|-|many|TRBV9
TGTGCCAGCAGCGTAGATCCCACACAAGAGACCCAGTACTTC
CASSVDPTQETQYF
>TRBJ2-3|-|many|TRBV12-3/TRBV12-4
TGTGCCAGCATTCAACGACCGGGGCCCACTGATACGCAGTATTTT
CASIQRPGPTDTQYF
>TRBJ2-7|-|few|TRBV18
TGTGCCAGCTCACCATCGGTGAGCTCCGCCGAGCAGTACTTC
CASSPSVSSAEQYF
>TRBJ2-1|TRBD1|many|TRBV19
TGTGCCAGTACCTCGACAGGGTCGGGGAATGAGCAGTTCTTC
CASTSTGSGNEQFF
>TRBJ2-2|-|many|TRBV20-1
TGCAGTGCTAAAGACTCTAGCGAAAACACCGGGGAGCTGTTTTTT
CSAKDSSENTGELFF
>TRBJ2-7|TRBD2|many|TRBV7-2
TGTGCCAGCAGCTCCACTAGCGGGAGGGCCGTATACGAGCAGTACTTC
CASSSTSGRAVYEQYF
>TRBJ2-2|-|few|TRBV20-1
TGCAGTGCTAACCCTCCAGGAACCGGGGAGCTGTTTTTT
CSANPPGTGELFF
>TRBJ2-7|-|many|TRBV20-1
TGCAGTGCTTCGAAGTCGTACGAGCAGTACTTC
CSASKSYEQYF
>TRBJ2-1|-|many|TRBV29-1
TGCAGCGTTGAAGATGTGACGGGGGCGGGGTACAATGAGCAGTTCTTC
CSVEDVTGAGYNEQFF
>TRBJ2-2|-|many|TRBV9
TGTGCCAGCAGTGCGAATAGCGTGGACACCGGGGAGCTGTTTTTT
CASSANSVDTGELFF
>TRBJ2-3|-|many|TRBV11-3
TGTGCCAGCAGCCCCGGAGGGATACCAAAATACACAGATACGCAGTATTTT
CASSPGGIPKYTDTQYF
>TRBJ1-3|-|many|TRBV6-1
TGTGCCAGCCAGTCAGGGAGAGTGGTTGGAAACACCATATATTTT
CASQSGRVVGNTIYF
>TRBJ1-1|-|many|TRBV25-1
TGTGCCAGCTTTACAGGGACGCAAGCTTTCTTT
CASFTGTQAFF
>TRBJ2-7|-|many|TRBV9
TGTGCCAGCAGCCGCGAGGGGGACTCACGTTACGAGCAGTACTTC
CASSREGDSRYEQYF
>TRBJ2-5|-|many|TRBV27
TGTGCCAGCAGTCATACCCTTAACCAAGAGACCCAGTACTTC
CASSHTLNQETQYF
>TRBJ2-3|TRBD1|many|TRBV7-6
TGTGCCAGCAGCTTCACGACAGGGGCCACAGATACGCAGTATTTT
CASSFTTGATDTQYF
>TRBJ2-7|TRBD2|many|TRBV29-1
TGCAGCGTCTCGGGGGGACACTTC
CSVSGGHF
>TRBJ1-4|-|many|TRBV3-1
TGTGCCAGCAGCCTGTCGGGAGGGAGCGAAAAACTGTTTTTT
CASSLSGGSEKLFF
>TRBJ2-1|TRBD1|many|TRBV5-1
TGCGCCAGCAGCTTGGAGGGACAGGAATTTAGCGAGCAGTTCTTC
CASSLEGQEFSEQFF
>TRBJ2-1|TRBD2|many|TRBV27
TGTGCCAGCAGTTCCCTAGCCGCCGGGAGCGGGAGGGTTATAGGCTCCTACAATGAGCAGTTCTTC
CASSSLAAGSGRVIGSYNEQFF
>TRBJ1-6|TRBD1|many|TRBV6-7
TGTGCCAGCAGCCACGGAGACAGGGGCAATTCACCCCTCCACTTT
CASSHGDRGNSPLHF
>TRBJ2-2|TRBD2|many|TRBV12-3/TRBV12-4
TGTGCCAGCAGTATCAGACTAGCTCGTTTCACCCCCGGGGAGCTGTTTTTT
CASSIRLARFTPGELFF
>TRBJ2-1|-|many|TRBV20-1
TGCAGTGCTAGGAGGGACAACAACAATGAGCAGTTCTTC
CSARRDNNNEQFF
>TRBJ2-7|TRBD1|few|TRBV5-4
TGTGCCAGCAGCTTACCCCCGGACAGGGGCGAGCAGTACTTC
CASSLPPDRGEQYF
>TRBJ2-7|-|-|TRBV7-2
TGTGCCAGCAGCTCAGGGCCATTAGGGAACGAGCAGTACTTC
CASSSGPLGNEQYF
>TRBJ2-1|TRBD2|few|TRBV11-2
TGTGCCAGCAGCTCCCGCGGTCAGGAAGGACTAGCGGGGGGGTACAATGAGCAGTTCTTC
CASSSRGQEGLAGGYNEQFF
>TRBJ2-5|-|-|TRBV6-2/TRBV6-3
TGTGCCAGCAGTTACCACAATGGAGAGACCCAGTACTTC
CASSYHNGETQYF
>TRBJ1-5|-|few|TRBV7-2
TGTGCCAGCACCAAAGGTCCGGACAGCAATCAGCCCCAGCATTTT
CASTKGPDSNQPQHF
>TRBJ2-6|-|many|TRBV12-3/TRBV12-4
TGTGCCAGCAGTTTGAGAGAGGTTGCCAACGTCCTGACTTTC
CASSLREVANVLTF
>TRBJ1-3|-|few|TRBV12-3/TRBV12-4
TGTGCCAGCAGCCGCACCTACAGGGACACCATATATTTT
CASSRTYRDTIYF
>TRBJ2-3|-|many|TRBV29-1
TGCAGCGTTGCGGCGGAGTCCTTCACAGATACGCAGTATTTT
CSVAAESFTDTQYF
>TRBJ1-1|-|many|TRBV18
TGTGCCAGCTCACCAGGGGGCCGCACTGAAGCTTTCTTT
CASSPGGRTEAFF
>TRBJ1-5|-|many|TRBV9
TGTGCCAGCAGCTCCGGGACAAACCATCAGCCCCAGCATTTT
CASSSGTNHQPQHF
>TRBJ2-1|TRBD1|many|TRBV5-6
TGTGCCAGCAGCTTGTCAGGGGGAAAAGTGGACAATGAGCAGTTCTTC
CASSLSGGKVDNEQFF
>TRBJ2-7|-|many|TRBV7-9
TGTGCCAGCAGTTATTCCCCTTTCCGGGAGATGAACGAGCAGTACTTC
CASSYSPFREMNEQYF
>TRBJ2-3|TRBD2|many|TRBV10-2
TGCGCCAGCAGTGAGAGAGGGGGACTAGCGGCCCCCAGGGTGGATACGCAGTATTTT
CASSERGGLAAPRVDTQYF
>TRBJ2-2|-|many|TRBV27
TGTGCCAGCAGTTGGGGGCCGACCGGGGAGCTGTTTTTT
CASSWGPTGELFF
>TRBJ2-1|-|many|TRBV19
TGTGCCAGTAGTATTTATCCAGGGCCTCACAATGAGCAGTTCTTC
CASSIYPGPHNEQFF
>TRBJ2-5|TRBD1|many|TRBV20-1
TGCAGTGCTAGTAGGGGGCGTATCGAAGAGACCCAGTACTTC
CSASRGRIEETQYF
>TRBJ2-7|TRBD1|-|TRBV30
TGTGCCGCGGAAACTGCCGGGACAGGGTATTACGAGCAGTACTTC
CAAETAGTGYYEQYF
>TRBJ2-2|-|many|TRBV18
TGTGCCAGCTCACCACTGTCTAGCGACCTTTACACCGGGGAGCTGTTTTTT
CASSPLSSDLYTGELFF